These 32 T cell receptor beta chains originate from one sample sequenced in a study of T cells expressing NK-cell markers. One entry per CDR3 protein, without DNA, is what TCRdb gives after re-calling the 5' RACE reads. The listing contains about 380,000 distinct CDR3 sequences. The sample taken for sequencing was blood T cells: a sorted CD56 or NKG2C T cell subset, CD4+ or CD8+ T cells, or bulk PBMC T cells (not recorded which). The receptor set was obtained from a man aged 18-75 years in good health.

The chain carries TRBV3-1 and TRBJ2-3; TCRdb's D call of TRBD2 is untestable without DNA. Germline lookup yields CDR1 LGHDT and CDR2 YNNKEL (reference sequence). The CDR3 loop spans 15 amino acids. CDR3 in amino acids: CASSQVGRVADTQYF.

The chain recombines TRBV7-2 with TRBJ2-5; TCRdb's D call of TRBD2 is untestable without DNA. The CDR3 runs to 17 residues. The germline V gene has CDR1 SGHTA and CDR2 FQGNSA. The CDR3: CASSNFSALAAGETQYF.

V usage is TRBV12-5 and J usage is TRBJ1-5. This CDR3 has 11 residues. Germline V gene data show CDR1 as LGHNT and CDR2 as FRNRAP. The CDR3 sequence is CASALGQPQHF.

Here the CDR3 reads CASSYGGDTEAFF. This chain uses TRBV6-6 with TRBJ1-1; TCRdb proposes TRBD1, but this gene call is untestable without DNA. Germline V CDR1 and CDR2: MNHNY, SVGAGI (reference sequence). The CDR3 is 13 amino acids.

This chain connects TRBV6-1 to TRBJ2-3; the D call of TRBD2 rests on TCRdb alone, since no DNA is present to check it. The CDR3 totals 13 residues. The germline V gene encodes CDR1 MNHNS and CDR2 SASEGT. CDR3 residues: CASRTPIGDTQYF.

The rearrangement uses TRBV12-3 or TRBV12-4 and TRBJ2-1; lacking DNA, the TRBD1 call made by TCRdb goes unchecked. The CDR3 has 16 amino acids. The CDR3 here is CASSLPRGISYNEQFF.

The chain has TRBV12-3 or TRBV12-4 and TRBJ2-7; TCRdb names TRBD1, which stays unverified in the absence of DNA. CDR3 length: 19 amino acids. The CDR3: CASAPRQGDRWGSSYEQYF.

CDR3 loop: CASSRYDSPLHF. The chain has TRBV18 and TRBJ1-6. The germline V gene encodes CDR1 KGHSH and CDR2 LQKENI. The CDR3 loop spans 12 amino acids.

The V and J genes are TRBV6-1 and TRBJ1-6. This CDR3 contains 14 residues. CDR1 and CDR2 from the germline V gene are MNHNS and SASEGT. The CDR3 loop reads CASRGSIGNSPLHF.

Here the CDR3 reads CASSGRGIERKSRETQYF. The chain couples TRBV2 to TRBJ2-5; TCRdb indicates TRBD2, and absent DNA this call remains unverified. This CDR3 has 18 residues. The V gene's germline CDR1 is SNHLY and CDR2 FYNNEI.

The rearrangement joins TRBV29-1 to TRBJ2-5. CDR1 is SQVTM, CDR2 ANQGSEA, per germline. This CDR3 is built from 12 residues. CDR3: CSVQPDLETQYF. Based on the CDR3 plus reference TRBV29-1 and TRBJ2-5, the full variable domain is SAVISQKPSRDICQRGTSLTIQCQVDSQVTMMFWYRQQPGQSLTLIATANQGSEATYESGFVIDKFPISRPNLTFSTLTVSNMSPEDSSIYLCSVQPDLETQYFGPGTRLLVL.

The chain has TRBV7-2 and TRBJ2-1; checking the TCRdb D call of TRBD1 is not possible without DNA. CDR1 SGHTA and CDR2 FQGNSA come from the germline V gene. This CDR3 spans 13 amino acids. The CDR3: CASSGRPGNEQFF.

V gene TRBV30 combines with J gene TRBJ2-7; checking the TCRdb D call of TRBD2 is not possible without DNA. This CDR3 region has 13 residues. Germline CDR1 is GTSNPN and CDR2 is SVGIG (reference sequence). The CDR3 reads CAWSEGYIYEQYF.

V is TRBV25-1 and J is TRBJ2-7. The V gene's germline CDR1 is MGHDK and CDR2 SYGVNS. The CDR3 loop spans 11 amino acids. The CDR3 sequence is CASSWHAEQYF.

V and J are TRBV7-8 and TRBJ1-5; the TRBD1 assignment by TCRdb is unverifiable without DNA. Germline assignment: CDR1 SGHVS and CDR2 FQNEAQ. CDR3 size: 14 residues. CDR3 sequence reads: CASSYGGLNQPQHF.

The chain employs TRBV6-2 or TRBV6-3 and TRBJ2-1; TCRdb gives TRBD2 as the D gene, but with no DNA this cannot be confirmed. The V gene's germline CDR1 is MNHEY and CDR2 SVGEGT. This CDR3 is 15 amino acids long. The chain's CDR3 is CASSYAVAGGNEQFF.

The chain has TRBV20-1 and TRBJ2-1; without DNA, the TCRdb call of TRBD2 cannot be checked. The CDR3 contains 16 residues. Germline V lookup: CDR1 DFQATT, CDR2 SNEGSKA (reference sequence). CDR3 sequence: CSARGMVAGTYNEQFF.

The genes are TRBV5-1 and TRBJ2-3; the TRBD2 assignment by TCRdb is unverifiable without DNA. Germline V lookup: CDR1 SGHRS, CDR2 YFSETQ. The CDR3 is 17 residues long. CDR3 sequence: CASSLVSAGGQGDTQYF. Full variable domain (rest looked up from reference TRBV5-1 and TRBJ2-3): KAGVTQTPRYLIKTRGQQVTLSCSPISGHRSVSWYQQTPGQGLQFLFEYFSETQRNKGNFPGRFSGRQFSNSRSEMNVSTLELGDSALYLCASSLVSAGGQGDTQYFGPGTRLTVL.

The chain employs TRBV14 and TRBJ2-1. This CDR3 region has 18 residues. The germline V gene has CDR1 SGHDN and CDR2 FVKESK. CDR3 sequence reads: CASSQELRGFTLYNEQFF.

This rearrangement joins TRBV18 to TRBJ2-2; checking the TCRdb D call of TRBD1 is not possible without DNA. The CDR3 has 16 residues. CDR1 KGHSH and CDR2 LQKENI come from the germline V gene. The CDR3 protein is CASSPPKDRGSGELFF.

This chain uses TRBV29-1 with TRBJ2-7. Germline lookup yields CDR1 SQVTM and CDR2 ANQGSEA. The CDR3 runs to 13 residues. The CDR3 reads CSVDPRGSGEQYF.

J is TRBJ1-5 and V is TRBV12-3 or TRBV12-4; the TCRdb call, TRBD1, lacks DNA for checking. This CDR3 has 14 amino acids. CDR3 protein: CASSRRQSNQPQHF.

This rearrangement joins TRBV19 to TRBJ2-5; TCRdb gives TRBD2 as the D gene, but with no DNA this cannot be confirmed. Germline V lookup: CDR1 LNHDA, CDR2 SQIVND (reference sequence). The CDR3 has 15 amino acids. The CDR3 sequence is CATKRTSGGYETQYF.

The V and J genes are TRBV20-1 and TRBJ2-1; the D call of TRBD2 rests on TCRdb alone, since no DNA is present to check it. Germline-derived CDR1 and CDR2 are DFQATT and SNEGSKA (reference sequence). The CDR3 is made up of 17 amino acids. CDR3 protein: CSARVGQRLAGGTEQFF.

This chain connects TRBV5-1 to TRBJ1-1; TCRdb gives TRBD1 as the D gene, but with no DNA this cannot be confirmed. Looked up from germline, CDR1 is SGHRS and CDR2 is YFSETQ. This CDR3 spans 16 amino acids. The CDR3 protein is CASSISTRQMNTEAFF.

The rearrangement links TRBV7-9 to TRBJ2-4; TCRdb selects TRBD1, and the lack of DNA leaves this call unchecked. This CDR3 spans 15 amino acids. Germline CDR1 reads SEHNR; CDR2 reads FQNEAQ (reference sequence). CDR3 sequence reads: CASSVQGSAKNIQYF.

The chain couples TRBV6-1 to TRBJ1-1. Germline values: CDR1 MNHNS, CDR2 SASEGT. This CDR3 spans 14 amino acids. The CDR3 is CASRSDIGRTEAFF.

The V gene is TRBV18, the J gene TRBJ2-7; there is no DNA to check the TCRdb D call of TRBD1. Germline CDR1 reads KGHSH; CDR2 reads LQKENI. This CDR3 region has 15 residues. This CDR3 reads CASSPPGRGRHEQYF. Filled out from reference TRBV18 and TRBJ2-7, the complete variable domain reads NAGVMQNPRHLVRRRGQEARLRCSPMKGHSHVYWYRQLPEEGLKFMVYLQKENIIDESGMPKERFSAEFPKEGPSILRIQQVVRGDSAAYFCASSPPGRGRHEQYFGPGTRLTVT.

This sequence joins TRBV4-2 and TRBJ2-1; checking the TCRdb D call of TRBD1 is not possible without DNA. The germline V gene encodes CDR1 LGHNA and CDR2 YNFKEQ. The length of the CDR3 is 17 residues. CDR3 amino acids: CASSQDVQAHSYNEQFF.

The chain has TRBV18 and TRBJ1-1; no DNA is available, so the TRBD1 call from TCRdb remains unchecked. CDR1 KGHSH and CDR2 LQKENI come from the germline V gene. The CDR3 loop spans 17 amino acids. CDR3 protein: CASSLLPPGQGNTEAFF.

The CDR3 protein is CASSARYNSPLHF. The genes are TRBV9 and TRBJ1-6. Germline-derived CDR1 and CDR2 are SGDLS and YYNGEE. The CDR3 sequence is 13 residues long.

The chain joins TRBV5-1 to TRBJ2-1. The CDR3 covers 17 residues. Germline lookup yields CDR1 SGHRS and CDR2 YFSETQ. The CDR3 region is CASSFGSLAGSYNEQFF.